This TCR beta chain was captured in a study of shared clonotypes between healthy human individuals. TCRdb's copy holds only in-frame clones and misses some; the assay was immunoSEQ multiplex PCR. The sample comprises more than 2 million clones, 93% of which are singletons, and less than 2% rests with the top ten. Positive CCR7 selection of CD45RO-negative cells yielded the naive CD8 cells, and terminally differentiated effector memory CD45RA+ cells were excluded. The receptor comes from a man between 18 and 29 years old in good health. Some clones in this sample may be carry-over from other donors' samples. The sample taken for sequencing was naive CD8+ T cells from PBMCs.

The CDR3 loop reads CAISLGSADTGELFF. CDR3 DNA: TGTGCCATCAGCCTCGGAAGCGCCGACACCGGGGAGCTGTTTTTT. V usage is TRBV10-3 and J usage is TRBJ2-2; D is unclear. Trimming took off 6 bases at V and 3 bases at J, with 14 bases between the two ends. CDR1 and CDR2 (germline): ENHRY, SYGVKD. The length of the CDR3 is 15 residues.